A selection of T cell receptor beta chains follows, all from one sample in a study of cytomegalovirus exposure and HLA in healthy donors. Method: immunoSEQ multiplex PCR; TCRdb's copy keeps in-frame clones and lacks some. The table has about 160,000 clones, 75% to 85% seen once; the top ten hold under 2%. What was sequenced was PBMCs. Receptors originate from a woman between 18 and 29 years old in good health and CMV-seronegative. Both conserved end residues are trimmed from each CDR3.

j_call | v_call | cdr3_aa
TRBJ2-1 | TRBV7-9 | ASSSDRKPYNEQF
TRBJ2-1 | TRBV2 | ASSEGGTSNLYEQF
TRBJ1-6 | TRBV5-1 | ASSWEDLDSPLH
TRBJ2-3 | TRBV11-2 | ASSSGFLDTDTQY
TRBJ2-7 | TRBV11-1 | ASRQGQSYEQY
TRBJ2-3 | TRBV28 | ASSLLAGGVTDTQY
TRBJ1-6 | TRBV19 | ATRRVNSPLH
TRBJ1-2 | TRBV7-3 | ASSLTDRQGYT
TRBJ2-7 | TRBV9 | ASSPGIAYEQY
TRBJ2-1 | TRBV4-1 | ASSQELNLAGVSYNEQF
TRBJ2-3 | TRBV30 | ALNRGSSTDTQY
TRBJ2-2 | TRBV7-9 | ASSDKHLAGDTGELF
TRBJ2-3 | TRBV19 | ASSALRQGPTDTQY
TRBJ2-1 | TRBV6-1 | ASRVRGSYNEQF
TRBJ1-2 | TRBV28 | ASSLLTPRQGGGYT
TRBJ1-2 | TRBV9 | ASSGGQEIYGYT
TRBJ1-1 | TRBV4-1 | ASSQDLRREGTEAF
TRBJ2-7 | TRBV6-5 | ASRLGQGVSYEQY
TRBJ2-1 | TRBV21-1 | ASSKEEKWSSGSNNEQF
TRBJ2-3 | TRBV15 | ATSGSGTSGGYTDTQY
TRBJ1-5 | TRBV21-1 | ASSKEGKGANQPQH
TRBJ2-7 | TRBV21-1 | ASSNRTSGPPPYEQY
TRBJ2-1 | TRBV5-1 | ASSLEPTGSILSYNEQF
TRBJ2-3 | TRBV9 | ASSVHLAGGSDTQY
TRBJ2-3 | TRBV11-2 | ASSLGLAGGDTQY
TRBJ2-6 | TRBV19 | ASTHSGSSGANVLT
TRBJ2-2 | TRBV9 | ASSEPTLSTGEDTGELF
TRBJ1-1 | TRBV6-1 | ASSVGGDTEAF
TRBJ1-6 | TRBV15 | ATSRGRSGNSPLH
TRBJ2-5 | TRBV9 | ASSTGQQETQY
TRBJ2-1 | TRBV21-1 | ASSNPAGTPFVADNEQF
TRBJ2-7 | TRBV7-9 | SSSKRGQGIDEQY
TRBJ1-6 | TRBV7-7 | ASSFDRDSPLH
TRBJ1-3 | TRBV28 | ASSSGVPGNTIY
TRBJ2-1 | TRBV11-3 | ASSTRGGSGNEQF
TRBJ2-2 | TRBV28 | ASSPSGTGNTGELF
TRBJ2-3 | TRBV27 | ASSHTGADTQY
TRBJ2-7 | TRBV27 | AGRRGRETYEQY
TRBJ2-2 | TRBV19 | ASRIPMGQTNTGELF
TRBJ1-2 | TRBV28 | ASSPYIGTANNYGYT
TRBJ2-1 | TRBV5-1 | ASSLVSGALNEQF
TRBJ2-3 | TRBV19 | ASSRGTSGRIDTDTQY
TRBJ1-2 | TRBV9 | ASSQPRTGHLRGYT
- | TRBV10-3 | AITSGPRDEQY
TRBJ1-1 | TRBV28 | ASFSPGSATEAF
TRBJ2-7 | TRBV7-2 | ASSERGLAAYEQY
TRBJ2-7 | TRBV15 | VTSKDRSYEQY
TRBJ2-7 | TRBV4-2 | ASSQPPGLSAYEQY
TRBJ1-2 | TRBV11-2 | ASSFQTGQGFGYT
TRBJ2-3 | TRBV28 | ASATVSTDTQY
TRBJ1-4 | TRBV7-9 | ASSSRTGGLLSNEKLF
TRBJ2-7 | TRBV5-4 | ASSLRQGPYEQY
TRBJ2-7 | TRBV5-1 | ASSLVPGFHEQY
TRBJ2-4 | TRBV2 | ASTRQGLAKNIQY
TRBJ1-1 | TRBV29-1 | SVRNRARNTEAF